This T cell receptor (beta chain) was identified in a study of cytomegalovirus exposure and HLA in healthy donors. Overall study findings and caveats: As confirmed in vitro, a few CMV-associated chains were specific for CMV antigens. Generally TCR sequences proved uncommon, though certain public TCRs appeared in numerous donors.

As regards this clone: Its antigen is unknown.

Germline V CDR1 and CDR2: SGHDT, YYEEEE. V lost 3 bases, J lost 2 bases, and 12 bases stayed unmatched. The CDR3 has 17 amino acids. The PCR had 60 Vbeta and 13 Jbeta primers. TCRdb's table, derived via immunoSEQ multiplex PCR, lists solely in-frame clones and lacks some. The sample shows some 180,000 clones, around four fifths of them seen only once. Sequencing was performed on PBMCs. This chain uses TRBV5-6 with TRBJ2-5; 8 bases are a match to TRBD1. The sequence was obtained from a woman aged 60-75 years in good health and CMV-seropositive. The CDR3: CASSSHGQGGRQETQYF. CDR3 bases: TGTGCCAGCAGCTCCCATGGACAGGGAGGTAGGCAAGAGACCCAGTACTTC. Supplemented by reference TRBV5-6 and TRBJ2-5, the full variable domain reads DAGVTQSPTHLIKTRGQQVTLRCSPKSGHDTVSWYQQALGQGPQFIFQYYEEEERQRGNFPDRFSGHQFPNYSSELNVNALLLGDSALYLCASSSHGQGGRQETQYFGPGTRLLVL.